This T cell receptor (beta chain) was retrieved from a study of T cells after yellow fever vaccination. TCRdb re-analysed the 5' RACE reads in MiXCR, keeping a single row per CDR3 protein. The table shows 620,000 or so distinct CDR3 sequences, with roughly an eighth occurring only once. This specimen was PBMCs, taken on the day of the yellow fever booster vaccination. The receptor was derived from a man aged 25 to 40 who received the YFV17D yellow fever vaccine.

CDR3 sequence: CASSPPGLAGGVYEQYF. In nucleotides, the CDR3 is TGTGCCAGCAGCCCCCCCGGACTAGCGGGAGGAGTGTACGAGCAGTACTTC. The rearrangement uses TRBV9 and TRBJ2-7, with 14 bases aligning to TRBD2. CDR3 length: 17 amino acids. Germline values: CDR1 SGDLS, CDR2 YYNGEE. Trimming cost V 4 bases and J 4 bases; bases outside gene matches: 10.